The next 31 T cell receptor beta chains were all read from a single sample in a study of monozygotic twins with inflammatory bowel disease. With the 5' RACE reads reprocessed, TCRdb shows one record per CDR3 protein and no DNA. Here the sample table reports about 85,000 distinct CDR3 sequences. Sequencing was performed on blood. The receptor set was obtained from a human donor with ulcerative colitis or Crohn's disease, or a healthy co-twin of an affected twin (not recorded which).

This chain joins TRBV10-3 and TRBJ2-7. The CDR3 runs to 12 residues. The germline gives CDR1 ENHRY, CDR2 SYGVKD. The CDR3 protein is CAISGFMDEQYF.

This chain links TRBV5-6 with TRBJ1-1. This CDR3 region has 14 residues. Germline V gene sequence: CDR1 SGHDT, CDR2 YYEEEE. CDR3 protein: CASSFMGGNTEAFF.

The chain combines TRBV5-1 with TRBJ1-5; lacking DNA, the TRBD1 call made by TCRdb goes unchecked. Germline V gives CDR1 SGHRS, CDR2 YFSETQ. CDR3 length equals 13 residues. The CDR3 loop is CASSLGDGQPQHF.

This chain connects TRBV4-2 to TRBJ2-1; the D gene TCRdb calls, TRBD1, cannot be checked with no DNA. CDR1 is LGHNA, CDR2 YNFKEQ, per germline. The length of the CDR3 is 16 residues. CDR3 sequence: CASSPAGTGSNNEQFF.

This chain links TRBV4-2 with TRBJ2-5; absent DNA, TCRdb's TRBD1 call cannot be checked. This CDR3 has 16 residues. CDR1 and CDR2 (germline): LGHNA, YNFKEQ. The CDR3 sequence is CASSQGPGTDKETQYF.

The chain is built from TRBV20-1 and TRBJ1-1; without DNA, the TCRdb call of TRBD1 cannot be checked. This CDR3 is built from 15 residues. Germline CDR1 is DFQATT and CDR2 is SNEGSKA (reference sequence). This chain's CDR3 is CSAAPTGTLYTEAFF.

This CDR3 reads CASSPSGSIDTGELFF. V usage is TRBV7-9 and J usage is TRBJ2-2; the TRBD1 assignment by TCRdb is unverifiable without DNA. This CDR3 contains 16 residues. Germline V CDR1 and CDR2: SEHNR, FQNEAQ (reference sequence).

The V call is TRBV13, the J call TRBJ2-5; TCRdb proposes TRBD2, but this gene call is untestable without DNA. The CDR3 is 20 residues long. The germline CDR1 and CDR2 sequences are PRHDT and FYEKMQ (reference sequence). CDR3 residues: CASSLGRMSTREGSQETQYF.

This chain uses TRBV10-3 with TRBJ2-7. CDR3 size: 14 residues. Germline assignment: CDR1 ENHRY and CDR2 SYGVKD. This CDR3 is CAISESAVSYEQYF.

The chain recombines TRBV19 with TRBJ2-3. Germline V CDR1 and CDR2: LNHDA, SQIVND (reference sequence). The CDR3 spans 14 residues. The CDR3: CASRTRRATDTQYF.

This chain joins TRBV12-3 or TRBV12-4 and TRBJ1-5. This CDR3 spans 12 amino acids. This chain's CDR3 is CASSTLNQPQHF.

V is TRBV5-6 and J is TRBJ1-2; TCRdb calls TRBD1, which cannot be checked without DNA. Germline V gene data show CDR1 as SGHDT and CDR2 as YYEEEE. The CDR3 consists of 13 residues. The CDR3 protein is CASSLQGVYGYTF. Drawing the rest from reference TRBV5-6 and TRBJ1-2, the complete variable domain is DAGVTQSPTHLIKTRGQQVTLRCSPKSGHDTVSWYQQALGQGPQFIFQYYEEEERQRGNFPDRFSGHQFPNYSSELNVNALLLGDSALYLCASSLQGVYGYTFGSGTRLTVV.

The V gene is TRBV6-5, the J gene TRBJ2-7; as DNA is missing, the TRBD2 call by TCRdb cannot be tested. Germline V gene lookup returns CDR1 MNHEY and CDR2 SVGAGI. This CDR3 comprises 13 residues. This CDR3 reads CASVAGDSYEQYF.

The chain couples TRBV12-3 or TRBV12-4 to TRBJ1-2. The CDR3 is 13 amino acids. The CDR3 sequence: CASATRRTDGYTF.

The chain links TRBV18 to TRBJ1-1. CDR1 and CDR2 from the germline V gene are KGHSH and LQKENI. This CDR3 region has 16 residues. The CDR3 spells CASSPPVGGYNTEAFF.

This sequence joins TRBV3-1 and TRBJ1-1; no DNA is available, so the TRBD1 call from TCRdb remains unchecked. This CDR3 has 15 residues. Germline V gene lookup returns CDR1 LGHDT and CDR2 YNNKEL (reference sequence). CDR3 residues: CASSPQDRVITEAFF.

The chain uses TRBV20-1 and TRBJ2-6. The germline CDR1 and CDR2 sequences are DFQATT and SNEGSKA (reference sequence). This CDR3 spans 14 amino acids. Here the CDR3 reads CSATPNSGANVLTF.

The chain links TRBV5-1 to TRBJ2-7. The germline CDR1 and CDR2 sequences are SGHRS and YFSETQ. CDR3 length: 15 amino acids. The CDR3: CASSSYQGISYEQYF.

CDR3 loop: CASSHVESSYNSPLHF. The chain uses TRBV18 and TRBJ1-6. Germline V gives CDR1 KGHSH, CDR2 LQKENI. The CDR3 length is 16 residues.

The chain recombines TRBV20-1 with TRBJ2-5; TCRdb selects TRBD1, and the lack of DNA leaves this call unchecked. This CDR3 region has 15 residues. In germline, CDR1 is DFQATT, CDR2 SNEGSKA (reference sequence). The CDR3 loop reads CSAFRGGGGGETQYF.

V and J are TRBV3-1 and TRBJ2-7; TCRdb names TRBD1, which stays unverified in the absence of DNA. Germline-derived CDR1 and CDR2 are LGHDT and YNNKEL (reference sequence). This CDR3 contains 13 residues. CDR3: CASSQRTQGEQYF.

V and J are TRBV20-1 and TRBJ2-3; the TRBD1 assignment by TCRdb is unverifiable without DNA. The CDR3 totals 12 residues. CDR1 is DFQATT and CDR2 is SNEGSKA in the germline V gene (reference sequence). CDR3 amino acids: CSSEGGTDTQYF.

This CDR3 reads CASRDTAAYTF. The chain employs TRBV6-5 and TRBJ1-2; TCRdb selects TRBD1, and the lack of DNA leaves this call unchecked. This CDR3 is 11 amino acids long. Germline lookup yields CDR1 MNHEY and CDR2 SVGAGI.

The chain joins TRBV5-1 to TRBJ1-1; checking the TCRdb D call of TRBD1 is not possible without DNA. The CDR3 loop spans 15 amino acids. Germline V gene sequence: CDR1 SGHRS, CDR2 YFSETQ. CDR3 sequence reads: CASSASGTGGSEAFF.

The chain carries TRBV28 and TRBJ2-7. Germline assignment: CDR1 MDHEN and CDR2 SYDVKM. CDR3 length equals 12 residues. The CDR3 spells CASSSNYYEQYF.

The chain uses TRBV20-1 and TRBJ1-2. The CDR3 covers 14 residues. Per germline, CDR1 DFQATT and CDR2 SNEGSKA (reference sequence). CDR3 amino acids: CSASEGKVSYGYTF.

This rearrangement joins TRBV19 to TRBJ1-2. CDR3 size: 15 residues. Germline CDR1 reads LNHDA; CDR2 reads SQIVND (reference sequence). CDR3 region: CASNRWRGGSYGYTF.

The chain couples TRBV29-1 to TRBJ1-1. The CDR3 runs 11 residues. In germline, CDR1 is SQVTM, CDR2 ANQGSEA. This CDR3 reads CSVGTNTEAFF. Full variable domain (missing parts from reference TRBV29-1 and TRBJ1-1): SAVISQKPSRDICQRGTSLTIQCQVDSQVTMMFWYRQQPGQSLTLIATANQGSEATYESGFVIDKFPISRPNLTFSTLTVSNMSPEDSSIYLCSVGTNTEAFFGQGTRLTVV.

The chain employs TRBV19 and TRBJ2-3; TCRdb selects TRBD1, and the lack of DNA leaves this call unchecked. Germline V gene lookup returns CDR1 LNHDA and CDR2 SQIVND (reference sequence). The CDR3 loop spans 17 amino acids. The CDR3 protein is CASSTSGGRRFADTQYF.

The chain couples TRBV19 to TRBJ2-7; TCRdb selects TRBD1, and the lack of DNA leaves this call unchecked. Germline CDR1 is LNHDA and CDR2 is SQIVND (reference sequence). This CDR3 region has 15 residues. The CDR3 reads CASSMGGQSRYEQYF.

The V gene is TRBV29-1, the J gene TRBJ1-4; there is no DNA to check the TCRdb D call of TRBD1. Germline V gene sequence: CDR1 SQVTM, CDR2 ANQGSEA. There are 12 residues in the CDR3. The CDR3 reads CSAGQGNEKLFF.